Described below is a single T cell receptor beta chain sequence and its context. Trimming left V 3 bases short and J 5 bases short, with 10 bases between. The CDR3 is 13 residues long. Germline CDR1 is LNHDA and CDR2 is SQIVND (reference sequence). The age range of participants was roughly 18 to 90 years, with residence in about two dozen US areas. Cohort assignment relied on participant-reported clinical history. This record belongs to a study of blood T cell repertoires in COVID-19. Whole-study context: Sources were T cells, B-cell-depleted T cells, or PBMCs; the material itself was cDNA or gDNA.

TCRdb's copy holds only in-frame clones and misses some; the assay was immunoSEQ multiplex PCR. Of about 270,000 clones in the sample, 88% were seen once. The clonotype originates from a woman aged 45-60 years who had recovered from COVID-19. The source material was PBMCs or T cells enriched from blood (not recorded which). The rearrangement joins TRBV19 to TRBJ1-2; possibly TRBD1 for D (5 bases). The CDR3 protein is CASSIGQGYGYTF. In DNA, the CDR3 is TGTGCCAGTAGTATCGGGCAGGGATATGGCTACACCTTC. The entire variable domain, with the rest obtained from reference TRBV19 and TRBJ1-2, is as follows: DGGITQSPKYLFRKEGQNVTLSCEQNLNHDAMYWYRQDPGQGLRLIYYSQIVNDFQKGDIAEGYSVSREKKESFPLTVTSAQKNPTAFYLCASSIGQGYGYTFGSGTRLTVV.